These 20 T cell receptor beta chains share one sample of origin, sequenced in a study of identical twins (dated by TCRdb to about 2016). Library prep was done by 5' RACE. The sequencer was an Illumina HiSeq 2000. Using fastp trimming at Q25 and MiXCR clonotype assembly, TCRdb reanalyzed the public sequencing data and kept in-frame beta chains. Every distinct CDR3 protein forms one entry, paired with its most common genes and DNA. For this sample there are around 680,000 distinct CDR3 sequences; 8% to 9% appear just once. Around 0.98% of the sample is held by the ten biggest clonotypes. The same sample was also studied in work on yellow fever vaccine responses in identical twins.

The specimen sequenced was PBMCs. The receptors stem from a woman aged 18-29 years in good health.

This clonotype has just a few counts. The chain carries TRBV9 and TRBJ1-1; TRBD1 agrees at 9 bases. The germline V gene has CDR1 SGDLS and CDR2 YYNGEE. The CDR3 is 14 amino acids. Trimming at V came to 4 bases and at J to 5 bases, leaving 6 bases not matched to a gene. CDR3 sequence reads: CASSSHRGRTEAFF. The CDR3 DNA reads as TGTGCCAGCAGCTCCCACAGGGGGCGAACTGAAGCTTTCTTT. The full variable domain, in which reference TRBV9 and TRBJ1-1 provide the parts outside the CDR3, is DSGVTQTPKHLITATGQRVTLRCSPRSGDLSVYWYQQSLDQGLQFLIQYYNGEERAKGNILERFSAQQFPDLHSELNLSSLELGDSALYFCASSSHRGRTEAFFGQGTRLTVV.

This clonotype came up many times. This rearrangement joins TRBV14 to TRBJ2-5, with 9 nucleotides matching TRBD2. V lost 6 bases to trimming and J lost 3 bases; unmatched junction nucleotides: 2. This CDR3 has 13 amino acids. Germline assignment: CDR1 SGHDN and CDR2 FVKESK. The CDR3 sequence: CASSRTSEETQYF. The CDR3 DNA follows: TGTGCCAGCAGTCGGACTAGCGAAGAGACCCAGTACTTC.

The chain recombines TRBV12-3 or TRBV12-4 with TRBJ2-2; tentative D call: TRBD2 (6 bases). This CDR3 has 16 amino acids. Trimming pared 4 bases from V and 4 bases from J, leaving 16 bases between. CDR3 loop: CASSWMFGGPTGELFF. The CDR3 bases are TGTGCCAGCAGTTGGATGTTCGGGGGACCCACCGGGGAGCTGTTTTTT.

This clonotype turned up a few times. The chain uses TRBV2 and TRBJ2-4; 10 bases agree with TRBD2. In germline, CDR1 is SNHLY, CDR2 FYNNEI. This CDR3 comprises 15 residues. J lost 4 bases, V lost 6 bases, and 6 bases had no gene match. This chain's CDR3 is CASRLGLAEKNIQYF. The CDR3 coding sequence is TGTGCCAGCAGATTAGGACTAGCGGAAAAAAACATTCAGTACTTC. The full variable domain, its missing parts supplied by reference TRBV2 and TRBJ2-4, is EPEVTQTPSHQVTQMGQEVILRCVPISNHLYFYWYRQILGQKVEFLVSFYNNEISEKSEIFDDQFSVERPDGSNFTLKIRSTKLEDSAMYFCASRLGLAEKNIQYFGAGTRLSVL.

The V gene is TRBV12-3 or TRBV12-4, the J gene TRBJ2-1, with 13 bases that match TRBD2. The CDR3 has 15 residues. V trimming: 6 bases; J trimming: 13 bases; junction bases outside the gene matches: 12. Here the CDR3 DNA reads TGTGCCAGCAGCACCGGGACTAGCGGGAATTGGGCACAGTTCTTC. This codes for CASSTGTSGNWAQFF.

This clonotype turned up a few times. The rearrangement links TRBV28 to TRBJ2-1, with D hard to call. The CDR3 has 12 amino acids. Trimming took 4 bases from V and 5 from J, leaving 6 bases between them. The germline CDR1 and CDR2 sequences are MDHEN and SYDVKM. CDR3 sequence reads: CASSSPDNEQFF. In DNA form, the CDR3 reads TGTGCCAGCAGTTCGCCAGACAATGAGCAGTTCTTC.

The sample holds many counts of this clonotype. The chain combines TRBV12-3 or TRBV12-4 with TRBJ2-4; 7 bases line up with TRBD2. CDR3 length: 14 amino acids. Losses at the gene ends were 1 base for V and 9 bases for J; bases not matched to a gene: 6. The CDR3 DNA is TGTGCCAGCAGTTTAGTGGCAGGGAGGGGCATTCAGTACTTC. It specifies CASSLVAGRGIQYF.

The V and J genes are TRBV6-2 or TRBV6-3 and TRBJ2-2; a weak D match, TRBD1 (5 bases). Germline V CDR1 and CDR2: MNHEY, SVGEGT. Trimming took 5 bases from V and 6 from J, leaving 16 bases between them. This CDR3 comprises 15 residues. In nucleotides, the CDR3 is TGTGCCAGCAGTGGTTCCAGGGCGAAGCCCGGGGAGCTGTTTTTT. Its translation is CASSGSRAKPGELFF.

In its sample, this clonotype was seen a few times. The rearrangement uses TRBV12-3 or TRBV12-4 and TRBJ2-5; D gene ambiguous. The CDR3 totals 13 residues. V lost 6 bases and J 1 base, leaving 9 bases between the germline ends. The CDR3 region is CASRDWIQETQYF. Here the CDR3 DNA reads TGTGCCAGCAGAGACTGGATCCAAGAGACCCAGTACTTC.

This clonotype was seen repeatedly, ten times or more. The chain links TRBV7-9 to TRBJ2-7, with TRBD1 matching 9 bases. The CDR3 is 14 amino acids. Losses at the gene ends were 5 bases for V and 8 bases for J; bases not matched to a gene: 10. Per germline, CDR1 SEHNR and CDR2 FQNEAQ (reference sequence). CDR3: CASSPSLDRGQQYF. Here the CDR3 DNA reads TGTGCCAGCAGCCCTAGCTTGGACAGGGGACAGCAGTACTTC.

The chain carries TRBV2 and TRBJ1-1; D remains unclear. V gave up 4 bases and J gave up 8 bases, with 8 bases separating them. The CDR3 is 11 residues long. The V gene's germline CDR1 is SNHLY and CDR2 FYNNEI. CDR3 bases: TGTGCCAGCAGTGTCGTGGCCGAAGCTTTCTTT. Its protein product is CASSVVAEAFF.

This chain connects TRBV5-1 to TRBJ1-1; maybe TRBD1 (6 bases). From germline, CDR1 is SGHRS and CDR2 YFSETQ. The CDR3 has 14 amino acids. Trimming pared 0 bases from V and 3 bases from J, leaving 9 bases between. CDR3 amino acids: CASSLDRDDTEAFF. In nucleotides, the CDR3 is TGCGCCAGCAGCTTGGACAGGGATGACACTGAAGCTTTCTTT.

V and J are TRBV28 and TRBJ2-5; no definite D call. This CDR3 has 20 amino acids. Germline CDR1 reads MDHEN; CDR2 reads SYDVKM. Between the trimmed V and J ends, which lost 5 bases and 2 bases, there was a span of 30 bases. The CDR3 DNA sequence: TGTGCCAGCAGTCCCCGTTACCTAGTGGATCAGATACGTGGGCAAGAGACCCAGTACTTC. Amino acid sequence: CASSPRYLVDQIRGQETQYF. Full variable domain (outside the CDR3, taken from reference TRBV28 and TRBJ2-5): DVKVTQSSRYLVKRTGEKVFLECVQDMDHENMFWYRQDPGLGLRLIYFSYDVKMKEKGDIPEGYSVSREKKERFSLILESASTNQTSMYLCASSPRYLVDQIRGQETQYFGPGTRLLVL.

This clonotype has a count of ten or more. The V call is TRBV5-6, the J call TRBJ2-3; TRBD1 aligns across 8 bases. Trimming cost V 4 bases and J 1 base; bases outside gene matches: 5. Germline-derived CDR1 and CDR2 are SGHDT and YYEEEE. The length of the CDR3 is 15 residues. The DNA for the CDR3 is TGTGCCAGCAGCAGGAAGACAGGGGGCACAGATACGCAGTATTTT. Translation gives CASSRKTGGTDTQYF.

There are a few counts of this clonotype. The chain joins TRBV11-1 to TRBJ2-2, with 14 positions matching TRBD2. This CDR3 has 18 residues. J gave up 4 bases and V 3 bases, and 7 bases lay outside the gene matches. Germline lookup yields CDR1 SGHAT and CDR2 FQDESV (reference sequence). Here the CDR3 DNA reads TGTGCCAGCAGCTTTCGACTAGCGGGAGGGCTAGGCACCGGGGAGCTGTTTTTT. Its protein is CASSFRLAGGLGTGELFF.

CDR3 nucleotides: TGTGCCAGCAGCCAAGATTCCGGCGGGGGGGCCCCCTACAATGAGCAGTTCTTC. This translates into CASSQDSGGGAPYNEQFF. The chain is built from TRBV4-2 and TRBJ2-1; TRBD2 matches at 9 bases. Trimming removed 0 bases from V and 2 bases from J; junction bases left unmatched: 8. The CDR3 loop spans 18 amino acids. The germline gives CDR1 LGHNA, CDR2 YNFKEQ.

The chain recombines TRBV15 with TRBJ2-1, with TRBD1 matching over 8 bases. Germline CDR1 reads LNHNV; CDR2 reads YYDKDF (reference sequence). The ends lost 1 base at V and 7 bases at J; junction bases unmatched: 6. The CDR3 runs 15 residues. CDR3 sequence: CATSRGTGLQNEQFF. CDR3 nucleotide sequence: TGTGCCACCAGCAGAGGGACAGGGTTGCAGAATGAGCAGTTCTTC.

This clonotype was found a few times. V gene TRBV19 combines with J gene TRBJ2-7; no reliable D call. Trimming removed 6 bases at V and 5 bases at J, with 11 bases between. This CDR3 region has 12 residues. CDR1 and CDR2 (germline): LNHDA, SQIVND (reference sequence). The CDR3 spells CASRSGGNEQYF. The CDR3 DNA sequence: TGTGCCAGTAGGTCGGGTGGGAACGAGCAGTACTTC.

Many counts were recorded for this clonotype. The J gene is TRBJ1-5, the V gene TRBV15; D gene ambiguous. V was clipped by 0 bases and J by 5 bases, with 5 bases between them. Germline V lookup: CDR1 LNHNV, CDR2 YYDKDF (reference sequence). This CDR3 has 13 residues. CDR3 sequence reads: CATSRDLDQPQHF. The CDR3 nucleotides are TGTGCCACCAGCAGAGATCTAGATCAGCCCCAGCATTTT.

This clonotype was seen only a few times. The rearrangement links TRBV9 to TRBJ2-2; possibly TRBD1 or TRBD2 for D (6 bases each). Trimming removed 4 bases from V and 1 base from J, with 11 bases in between. The CDR3 runs to 15 residues. The germline V gene encodes CDR1 SGDLS and CDR2 YYNGEE. The DNA for the CDR3 is TGTGCCAGCAGCCCGGGGGCTAGGAACACCGGGGAGCTGTTTTTT. It encodes CASSPGARNTGELFF. Full variable domain (missing parts from reference TRBV9 and TRBJ2-2): DSGVTQTPKHLITATGQRVTLRCSPRSGDLSVYWYQQSLDQGLQFLIQYYNGEERAKGNILERFSAQQFPDLHSELNLSSLELGDSALYFCASSPGARNTGELFFGEGSRLTVL.